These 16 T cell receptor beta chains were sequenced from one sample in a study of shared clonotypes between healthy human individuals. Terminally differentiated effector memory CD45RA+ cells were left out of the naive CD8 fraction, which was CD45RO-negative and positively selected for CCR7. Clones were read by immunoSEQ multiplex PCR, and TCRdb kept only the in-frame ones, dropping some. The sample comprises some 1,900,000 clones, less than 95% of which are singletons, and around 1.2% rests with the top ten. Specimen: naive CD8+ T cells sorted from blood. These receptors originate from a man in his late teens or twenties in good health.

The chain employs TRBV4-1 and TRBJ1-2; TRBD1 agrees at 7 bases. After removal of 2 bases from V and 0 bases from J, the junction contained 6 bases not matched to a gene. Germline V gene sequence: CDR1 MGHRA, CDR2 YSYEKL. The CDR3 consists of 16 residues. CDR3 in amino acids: CASSQKQGTANYGYTF. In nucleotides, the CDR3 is TGCGCCAGCAGCCAAAAACAGGGGACCGCTAACTATGGCTACACCTTC.

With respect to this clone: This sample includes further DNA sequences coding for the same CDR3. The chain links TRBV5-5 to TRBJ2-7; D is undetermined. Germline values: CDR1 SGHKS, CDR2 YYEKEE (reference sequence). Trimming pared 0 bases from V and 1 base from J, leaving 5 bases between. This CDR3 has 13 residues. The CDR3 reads CASSLVSSYEQYF. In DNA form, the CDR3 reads TGTGCCAGCAGCTTGGTCAGTTCCTACGAGCAGTACTTC.

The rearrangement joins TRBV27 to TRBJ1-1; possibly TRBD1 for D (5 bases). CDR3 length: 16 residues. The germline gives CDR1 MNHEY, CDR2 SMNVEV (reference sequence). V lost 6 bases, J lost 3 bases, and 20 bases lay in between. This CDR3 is CASRIQIGTTDTEAFF. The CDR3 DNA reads TGTGCCAGCAGGATACAGATCGGGACGACCGACACTGAAGCTTTCTTT.

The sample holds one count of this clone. The CDR3 reads CASSSLDRGSEKLFF. CDR3 DNA: TGTGCCAGCAGCTCGCTCGACAGGGGGAGTGAAAAACTGTTTTTT. The chain combines TRBV7-9 with TRBJ1-4; 9 bases align to TRBD1. The germline V gene has CDR1 SEHNR and CDR2 FQNEAQ (reference sequence). V was pared by 4 bases and J by 7 bases, with 7 bases of the junction left unmatched. The CDR3 is made up of 15 amino acids.

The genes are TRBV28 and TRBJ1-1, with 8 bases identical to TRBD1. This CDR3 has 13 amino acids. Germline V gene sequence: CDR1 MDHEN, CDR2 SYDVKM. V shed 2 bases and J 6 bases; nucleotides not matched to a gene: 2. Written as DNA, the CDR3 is TGTGCCAGCAGTTTAGCAGGGGGCGCTGAAGCTTTCTTT. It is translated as CASSLAGGAEAFF.

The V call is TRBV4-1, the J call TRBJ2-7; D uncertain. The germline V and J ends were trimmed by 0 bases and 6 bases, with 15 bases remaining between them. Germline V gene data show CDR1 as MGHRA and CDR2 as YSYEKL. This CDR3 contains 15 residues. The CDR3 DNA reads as TGCGCCAGCAGCCAAGAAGTCCCCTCTTCGGGCGAGCAGTACTTC. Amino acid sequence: CASSQEVPSSGEQYF.

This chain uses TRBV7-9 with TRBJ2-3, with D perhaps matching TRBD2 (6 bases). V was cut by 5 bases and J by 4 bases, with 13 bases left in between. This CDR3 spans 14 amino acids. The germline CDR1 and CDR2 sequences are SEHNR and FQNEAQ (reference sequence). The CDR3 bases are TGTGCCAGCAGCGATCGGGGGTGGCCAGATACGCAGTATTTT. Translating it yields CASSDRGWPDTQYF.

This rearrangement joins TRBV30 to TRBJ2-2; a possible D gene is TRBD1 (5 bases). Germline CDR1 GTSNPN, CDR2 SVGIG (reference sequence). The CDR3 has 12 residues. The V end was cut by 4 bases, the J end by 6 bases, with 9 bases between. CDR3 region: CAWTTVAGELFF. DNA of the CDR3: TGTGCCTGGACGACAGTCGCCGGGGAGCTGTTTTTT.

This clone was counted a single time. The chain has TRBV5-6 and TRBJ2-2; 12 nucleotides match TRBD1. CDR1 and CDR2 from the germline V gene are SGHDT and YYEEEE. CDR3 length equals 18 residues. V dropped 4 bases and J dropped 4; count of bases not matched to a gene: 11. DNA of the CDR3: TGTGCCAGCAGCCACCGGGACAGGGGGCGCGTGATCACCGGGGAGCTGTTTTTT. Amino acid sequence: CASSHRDRGRVITGELFF.

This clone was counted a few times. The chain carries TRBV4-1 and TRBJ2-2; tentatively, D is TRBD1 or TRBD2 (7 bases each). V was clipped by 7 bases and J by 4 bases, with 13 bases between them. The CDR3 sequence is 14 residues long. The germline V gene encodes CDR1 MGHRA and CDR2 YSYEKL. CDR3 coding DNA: TGCGCCAGCACCCAGGGGGGGCTCACCGGGGAGCTGTTTTTT. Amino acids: CASTQGGLTGELFF.

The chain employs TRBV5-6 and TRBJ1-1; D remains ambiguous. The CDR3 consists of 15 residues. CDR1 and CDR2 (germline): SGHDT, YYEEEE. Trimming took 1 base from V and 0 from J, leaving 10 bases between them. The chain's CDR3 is CASSLSEQLNTEAFF. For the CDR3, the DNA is TGTGCCAGCAGCTTGAGTGAACAGTTGAACACTGAAGCTTTCTTT.

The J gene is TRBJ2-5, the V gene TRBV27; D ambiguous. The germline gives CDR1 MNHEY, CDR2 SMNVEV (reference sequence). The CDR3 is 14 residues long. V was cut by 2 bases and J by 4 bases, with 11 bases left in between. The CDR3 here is CASSLIGMGETQYF. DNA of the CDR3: TGTGCCAGCAGTTTAATAGGGATGGGAGAGACCCAGTACTTC.

CDR3 in amino acids: CASSQDRLAGASTDTQYF. The CDR3 DNA reads as TGCGCCAGCAGCCAAGATAGGCTAGCGGGGGCGAGCACAGATACGCAGTATTTT. J is TRBJ2-3 and V is TRBV4-3, with TRBD2 matching 10 bases. CDR3 length: 18 residues. CDR1 is LGHNA, CDR2 YSLEER, per germline. The V gene end was trimmed by 0 bases and the J gene end by 0 bases; junction bases not matched to a gene: 6.

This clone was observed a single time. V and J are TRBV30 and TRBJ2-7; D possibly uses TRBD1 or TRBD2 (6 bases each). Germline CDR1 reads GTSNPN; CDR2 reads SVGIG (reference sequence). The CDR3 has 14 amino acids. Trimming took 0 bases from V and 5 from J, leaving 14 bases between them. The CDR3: CAWSVRGGPDEQYF. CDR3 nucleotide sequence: TGTGCCTGGAGTGTACGTGGGGGGCCCGACGAGCAGTACTTC.

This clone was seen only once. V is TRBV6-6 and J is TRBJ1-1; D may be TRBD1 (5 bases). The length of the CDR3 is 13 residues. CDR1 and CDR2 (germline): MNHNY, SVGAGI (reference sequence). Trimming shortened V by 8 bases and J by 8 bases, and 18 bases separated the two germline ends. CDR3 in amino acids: CASHGPYGQEAFF. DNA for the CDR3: TGTGCCAGCCACGGACCTTACGGACAAGAAGCTTTCTTT.

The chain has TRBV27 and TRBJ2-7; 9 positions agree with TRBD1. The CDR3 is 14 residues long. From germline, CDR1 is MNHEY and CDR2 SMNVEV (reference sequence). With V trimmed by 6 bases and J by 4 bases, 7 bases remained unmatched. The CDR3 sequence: CASSQDRGGYEQYF. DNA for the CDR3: TGTGCCAGCAGCCAGGACAGGGGAGGGTACGAGCAGTACTTC.